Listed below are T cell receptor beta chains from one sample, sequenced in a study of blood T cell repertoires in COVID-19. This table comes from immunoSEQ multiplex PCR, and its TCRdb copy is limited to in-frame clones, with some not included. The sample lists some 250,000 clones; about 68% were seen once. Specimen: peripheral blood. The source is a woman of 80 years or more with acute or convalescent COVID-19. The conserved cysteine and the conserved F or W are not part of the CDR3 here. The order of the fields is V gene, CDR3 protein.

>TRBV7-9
ASSLPRRGDEEDTIY
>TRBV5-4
ASSFKRGVRDTQY
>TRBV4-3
ASSQVSMAGGVYNEQF
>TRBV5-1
ASSLDRGSPGELF
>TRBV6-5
ATGTEYEQY
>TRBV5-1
ASNSGFADTQY
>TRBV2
ASRPTNYGYT
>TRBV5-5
ASSRTGPYNEQF
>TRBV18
ASSPGLPDNSPLH
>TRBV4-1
ASSRGLVETQY
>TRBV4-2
ASSQGILAGVGETQY
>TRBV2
ASSGPGRRGETQY
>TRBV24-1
ATSGPGGNEQF
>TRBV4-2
ASSHPQGNSGSHSPLH
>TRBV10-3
ALSTGPRAEAF
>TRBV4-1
ASSPGTVSGNQPQH
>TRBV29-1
SVDRGRRVMNTEAF
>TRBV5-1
ASSLNPWGVRTGELF
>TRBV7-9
ASSLDVQVGGYT
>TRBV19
ASRLINSNQPQH
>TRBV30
AWRTEAYEQY
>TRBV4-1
ASSQDLADRAYGYT
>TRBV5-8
ASSLASWGLAF
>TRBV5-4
ASSLGGRGDEQF
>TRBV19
ASSIVGLAGNNEQF
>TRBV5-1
ASSTGTSGTGGNEQF
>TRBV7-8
ASSSDRAPVNYGYT
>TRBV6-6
ASSPGQLNNEQF
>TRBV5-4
ASSLRGGEAF
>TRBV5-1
ASSLNAGRSGANVLT